The 29 T cell receptor beta chains listed next were all sequenced from one sample in a study of T cell changes during pregnancy in multiple sclerosis. Clones were read by immunoSEQ multiplex PCR, and TCRdb kept only the in-frame ones, dropping some. This sample has tens of thousands of clones, with over 85% found just once. The specimen was CD8+ T cells from peripheral blood mononuclear cells, collected in the second trimester of pregnancy. Receptors originate from a female donor with multiple sclerosis, enrolled in a pregnancy study.

J is TRBJ2-7 and V is TRBV19; TRBD1 matches at 9 bases. With 5 bases clipped from V and 3 bases from J, the junction kept 5 bases outside the gene matches. The CDR3 totals 14 residues. The germline V gene encodes CDR1 LNHDA and CDR2 SQIVND (reference sequence). The CDR3 loop is CASSVGQGSYEQYF. CDR3 nucleotides: TGTGCCAGTAGTGTCGGACAGGGGAGCTACGAGCAGTACTTC.

The chain has TRBV2 and TRBJ1-4; perhaps TRBD1 as D (5 bases). The V gene lost 6 bases and the J gene lost 8 bases, with 22 bases spanning the gap. This CDR3 has 16 amino acids. Germline CDR1 reads SNHLY; CDR2 reads FYNNEI. This chain's CDR3 is CASRNPGEGVKEKLFF. CDR3 DNA: TGTGCCAGCAGGAACCCGGGGGAGGGAGTAAAGGAAAAACTGTTTTTT.

The gene calls are TRBV5-1 and TRBJ2-7, with 10 bases that match TRBD1. V gave up 3 bases and J gave up 0 bases; unmatched junction bases: 6. CDR3 size: 16 residues. The germline V gene encodes CDR1 SGHRS and CDR2 YFSETQ. CDR3 DNA: TGCGCCAGCAGCTGGGGACAGGGGCTATCCTCCTACGAGCAGTACTTC. Its protein is CASSWGQGLSSYEQYF. Combining the CDR3 with reference TRBV5-1 and TRBJ2-7 gives the whole variable domain KAGVTQTPRYLIKTRGQQVTLSCSPISGHRSVSWYQQTPGQGLQFLFEYFSETQRNKGNFPGRFSGRQFSNSRSEMNVSTLELGDSALYLCASSWGQGLSSYEQYFGPGTRLTVT.

V gene TRBV7-9 combines with J gene TRBJ2-3; a possible D gene is TRBD2 (7 bases). The CDR3 is 15 amino acids. The germline gives CDR1 SEHNR, CDR2 FQNEAQ (reference sequence). Between the trimmed V and J ends, which lost 0 bases and 3 bases, there was a span of 10 bases. As DNA, the CDR3 is TGTGCCAGCAGCTTAGCCCGGGGGGCAACAGATACGCAGTATTTT. Translation gives CASSLARGATDTQYF.

The J gene is TRBJ2-1, the V gene TRBV15; TRBD1 matches at 9 bases. CDR3 length: 15 residues. Looked up from germline, CDR1 is LNHNV and CDR2 is YYDKDF (reference sequence). V lost 0 bases, J lost 5 bases, and 2 bases stayed unmatched. The CDR3 nucleotides read TGTGCCACCAGCAGAGAACAGGGGGCCCACAATGAGCAGTTCTTC. This sequence encodes CATSREQGAHNEQFF.

The rearrangement joins TRBV9 to TRBJ1-2; D gene ambiguous. Germline values: CDR1 SGDLS, CDR2 YYNGEE. Trimming cost V 4 bases and J 5 bases, with 6 bases left between them. The CDR3 sequence is 11 residues long. CDR3 amino acids: CASSTRYGYTF. DNA for the CDR3: TGTGCCAGCAGCACGCGTTATGGCTACACCTTC.

The chain couples TRBV27 to TRBJ1-2, with 7 nucleotides matching TRBD1. CDR1 and CDR2 (germline): MNHEY, SMNVEV (reference sequence). V was pared by 5 bases and J by 2 bases, with 2 bases of the junction left unmatched. The CDR3 loop spans 13 amino acids. The CDR3 loop reads CASSEGQNYGYTF. The CDR3 DNA reads TGTGCCAGCAGTGAGGGACAGAACTATGGCTACACCTTC.

V gene TRBV27 combines with J gene TRBJ2-3, with TRBD2 identical over 10 bases. The CDR3 is 16 residues long. Germline loops: CDR1 MNHEY, CDR2 SMNVEV (reference sequence). J lost 3 bases, V lost 5 bases, and 8 bases had no gene match. This CDR3 is CASSGLAGVGTDTQYF. Here the CDR3 DNA reads TGTGCCAGCAGTGGCCTAGCGGGAGTGGGGACAGATACGCAGTATTTT.

The genes are TRBV11-2 and TRBJ2-1; TRBD2 is a possible D gene (5 bases). V was clipped by 2 bases and J by 0 bases, with 11 bases between them. This CDR3 has 16 amino acids. From germline, CDR1 is SGHAT and CDR2 FQNNGV. The CDR3 region is CASSLSLGSSYNEQFF. The DNA of the CDR3 is TGTGCCAGCAGCTTAAGTCTGGGGAGCTCCTACAATGAGCAGTTCTTC.

This chain uses TRBV28 with TRBJ2-7, with D possibly matching TRBD2 (5 bases). This CDR3 comprises 14 residues. The germline V gene encodes CDR1 MDHEN and CDR2 SYDVKM. Trimming removed 6 bases from V and 0 bases from J, with 12 bases in between. DNA for the CDR3: TGTGCCAGCAGCCCCACTAGATCCTCCTACGAGCAGTACTTC. Translated, it gives CASSPTRSSYEQYF.

The chain joins TRBV16 to TRBJ1-2, with D perhaps TRBD1 (6 bases). Germline V CDR1 and CDR2: KGHSY, FQNENV. This CDR3 contains 15 residues. V was trimmed by 0 bases and J by 7 bases, leaving 15 bases between them. CDR3 sequence (DNA): TGTGCCAGCAGCCAATCGGGACAAGTAACGGGTGGCTACACCTTC. Translation gives CASSQSGQVTGGYTF.

This chain uses TRBV7-8 with TRBJ2-2, with 15 bases that match TRBD2. V was pared by 7 bases and J by 4 bases, with 16 bases of the junction left unmatched. Germline-derived CDR1 and CDR2 are SGHVS and FQNEAQ. The CDR3 has 20 amino acids. CDR3 coding DNA: TGTGCCAGCATTCCTCCCCCCGGGACTAGCGGGAGGAGTGGCACCGGGGAGCTGTTTTTT. It specifies CASIPPPGTSGRSGTGELFF.

The rearrangement uses TRBV10-2 and TRBJ2-3, with 7 bases aligning to TRBD1. Germline values: CDR1 WSHSY, CDR2 SAAADI. This CDR3 comprises 15 residues. Unmatched junction bases numbered 5, after V lost 3 bases and J lost 2 bases. CDR3 in amino acids: CASSDWTGLTDTQYF. The CDR3 region has the DNA TGCGCCAGCAGTGACTGGACAGGCCTCACAGATACGCAGTATTTT.

The V gene is TRBV11-2, the J gene TRBJ2-7, with a tentative D call TRBD2 (7 bases). V lost 4 bases and J 0 bases, leaving 13 bases between the germline ends. Germline CDR1 SGHAT, CDR2 FQNNGV. The CDR3 is made up of 15 amino acids. In DNA, the CDR3 is TGTGCCAGCAGCTGGGGGGGGGCGAGCTCCTACGAGCAGTACTTC. Translated: CASSWGGASSYEQYF.

This clone was seen once. The V and J genes are TRBV7-8 and TRBJ2-7, with D possibly TRBD1 on 6 matching bases. The CDR3 spans 12 residues. Per germline, CDR1 SGHVS and CDR2 FQNEAQ. Trimming took 5 bases from V and 5 from J, leaving 10 bases between them. For the CDR3, the DNA is TGTGCCAGCAGCCTTGGACAGAACGAGCAGTACTTC. Translation: CASSLGQNEQYF.

The chain recombines TRBV30 with TRBJ2-2, with D uncertain. V was trimmed by 2 bases and J by 5 bases, leaving 6 bases between them. Germline V CDR1 and CDR2: GTSNPN, SVGIG (reference sequence). The CDR3 is 12 residues long. Here the CDR3 reads CAWSRGTGELFF. CDR3 nucleotide sequence: TGTGCCTGGAGTCGCGGAACCGGGGAGCTGTTTTTT.

The chain joins TRBV5-1 to TRBJ2-5; TRBD2 matches at 9 bases. The CDR3 has 15 residues. CDR1 is SGHRS, CDR2 YFSETQ, per germline. The V and J ends lost 0 bases and 2 bases, in that order; junction bases with no gene match: 2. CDR3 coding DNA: TGCGCCAGCAGCTTGGGGCTAGCGGGACAAGAGACCCAGTACTTC. It translates to CASSLGLAGQETQYF.

This sequence joins TRBV2 and TRBJ1-1; 7 bases match TRBD1. CDR1 and CDR2 (germline): SNHLY, FYNNEI. J lost 7 bases, V lost 8 bases, and 7 bases had no gene match. The CDR3 is made up of 12 amino acids. The CDR3: CASLDRDLEAFF. In nucleotides, the CDR3 is TGTGCCAGCCTAGACAGGGATCTTGAAGCTTTCTTT.

The chain has TRBV7-2 and TRBJ2-3; D is ambiguous. In germline, CDR1 is SGHTA, CDR2 FQGNSA. The CDR3 runs to 14 residues. Trimming removed 5 bases at V and 2 bases at J, with 11 bases between. The CDR3 DNA sequence: TGTGCCAGCAGCCCCTTGACTTACACAGATACGCAGTATTTT. This gives the protein CASSPLTYTDTQYF.

This chain uses TRBV5-1 with TRBJ1-3, with 10 bases that match TRBD1. Germline V gives CDR1 SGHRS, CDR2 YFSETQ. This CDR3 is built from 16 residues. With 3 bases clipped from V and 3 bases from J, the junction kept 6 bases outside the gene matches. CDR3 in DNA: TGCGCCAGCAGCTCTGGACAGGGGGGAGATGGAAACACCATATATTTT. Amino acid sequence: CASSSGQGGDGNTIYF.

This chain connects TRBV19 to TRBJ1-5, with TRBD1 as a possible D gene (5 bases). The CDR3 totals 12 residues. Germline V gene data show CDR1 as LNHDA and CDR2 as SQIVND (reference sequence). Trimming pared 2 bases from V and 6 bases from J, leaving 5 bases between. Here the CDR3 DNA reads TGTGCCAGTAGTATAACAGGTCAGCCCCAGCATTTT. This sequence encodes CASSITGQPQHF.

The chain is built from TRBV30 and TRBJ2-1, with 8 bases fitting TRBD1. The CDR3 loop spans 15 amino acids. Germline V gene data show CDR1 as GTSNPN and CDR2 as SVGIG (reference sequence). Trimming at V came to 6 bases and at J to 1 base, leaving 8 bases not matched to a gene. The CDR3 DNA sequence: TGTGCCTGTGACAGGAACAGGGGGTCCTACAATGAGCAGTTCTTC. Amino acids: CACDRNRGSYNEQFF.

The rearrangement links TRBV4-1 to TRBJ2-7; no clear D gene. CDR3 length: 15 amino acids. V lost 0 bases and J 0 bases, leaving 9 bases between the germline ends. CDR1 and CDR2 from the germline V gene are MGHRA and YSYEKL. The CDR3 DNA reads as TGCGCCAGCAGCCAAGACGGGTTAAGCTCCTACGAGCAGTACTTC. Its protein product is CASSQDGLSSYEQYF.

This clone came up a few times. Other DNA sequences in the sample encode the same CDR3. V is TRBV5-1 and J is TRBJ2-7; 10 nucleotides line up with TRBD1. CDR3 size: 14 residues. V trimming: 2 bases; J trimming: 2 bases; junction bases outside the gene matches: 1. Germline V lookup: CDR1 SGHRS, CDR2 YFSETQ. For the CDR3, the DNA is TGCGCCAGCAGCTTAGGGACAGGGGCCTACGAGCAGTACTTC. Translated, it gives CASSLGTGAYEQYF.

The rearrangement joins TRBV7-9 to TRBJ2-7; D uncertain. This CDR3 region has 13 residues. The V and J ends lost 5 bases and 3 bases respectively, with 11 bases between them. Germline V gene lookup returns CDR1 SEHNR and CDR2 FQNEAQ (reference sequence). The CDR3 loop reads CASSPPVLYEQYF. For the CDR3, the DNA is TGTGCCAGCAGCCCCCCAGTCCTCTACGAGCAGTACTTC.

This clone showed up just a few times. The rearrangement uses TRBV5-1 and TRBJ1-1; 7 bases agree with TRBD1. Trimming removed 0 bases from V and 5 bases from J; junction bases left unmatched: 10. Per the germline V gene, CDR1 is SGHRS and CDR2 is YFSETQ. This CDR3 is 16 amino acids long. The chain's CDR3 is CASSLVPDRNPTEAFF. CDR3 DNA: TGCGCCAGCAGCTTGGTTCCGGACAGGAATCCGACTGAAGCTTTCTTT.

This sequence joins TRBV9 and TRBJ2-5, with 9 bases that match TRBD2. The CDR3 sequence is 15 residues long. The trim removed 0 bases at V and 2 bases at J, leaving 2 bases unmatched. From germline, CDR1 is SGDLS and CDR2 YYNGEE. CDR3 bases: TGTGCCAGCAGCGTAGGCGGGAGGGGACAAGAGACCCAGTACTTC. Translating gives CASSVGGRGQETQYF.

The chain has TRBV13 and TRBJ2-5, with 9 bases matching TRBD2. V lost 1 base, J lost 5 bases, and 8 bases stayed unmatched. The CDR3 totals 16 residues. Germline CDR1 PRHDT, CDR2 FYEKMQ (reference sequence). The DNA for the CDR3 is TGTGCCAGCAGCTTAGAAGGTGGGCGGGAGGGTGAGACCCAGTACTTC. Its protein product is CASSLEGGREGETQYF.

The chain has TRBV15 and TRBJ2-7, with D maybe TRBD2 (5 bases). CDR3 length: 13 residues. Germline V lookup: CDR1 LNHNV, CDR2 YYDKDF (reference sequence). V was shortened by 8 bases and J by 0 bases, with 11 bases between the two germline ends. CDR3: CATGPGSSYEQYF. Written as DNA, the CDR3 is TGTGCCACCGGACCGGGGAGCTCCTACGAGCAGTACTTC. The entire variable domain, with the rest obtained from reference TRBV15 and TRBJ2-7, is as follows: DAMVIQNPRYQVTQFGKPVTLSCSQTLNHNVMYWYQQKSSQAPKLLFHYYDKDFNNEADTPDNFQSRRPNTSFCFLDIRSPGLGDTAMYLCATGPGSSYEQYFGPGTRLTVT.